This is a list of T cell receptor beta chains from one sample in a study of T cell responses to AZD1222 COVID-19 vaccine. This table comes from immunoSEQ multiplex PCR, and its TCRdb copy is limited to in-frame clones, with some not included. The sample contains 160,000 or so clones, approximately 87% of which appear only once. The sample here was peripheral blood, taken 28 days after the second AZD1222 dose. The receptors were gathered from an adult who received the AZD1222 COVID-19 vaccine. Each CDR3 is given with its conserved first and last residue. The D gene is left open where the match is weak. A row's size may be missing; if present it is once, few, many or a size class.

size	V	D	J	DNA	CDR3
once	TRBV7-9	-	TRBJ1-1	TGTGCCAGCAGCTTAGAGGGGGACACTGAAGCTTTCTTT	CASSLEGDTEAFF
-	TRBV19	-	TRBJ1-1	TGTGCCAGTAGTAACGGGAGGACCCGCAAGAACACTGAAGCTTTCTTT	CASSNGRTRKNTEAFF
-	TRBV12-5	-	TRBJ1-2	TGTGCTAGTGGTTTGCTGGAGGGCTACACCTTC	CASGLLEGYTF
-	TRBV19	-	TRBJ2-3	TGTGCCAGTAGTAACAGGGACACAGATACGCAGTATTTT	CASSNRDTDTQYF
-	TRBV5-6	-	TRBJ2-3	TGTGCCAGCAGCTTAAGGGACCTCTTCACAGATACGCAGTATTTT	CASSLRDLFTDTQYF
-	TRBV9	-	TRBJ1-2	TGTGCCAGCAGCGCCCCGAGAGAAAGTAACTATGGCTACACCTTC	CASSAPRESNYGYTF
-	TRBV6-1	-	TRBJ2-5	TGTGCCAGCAGTGAACAGGGGTTGGAGACCCAGTACTTC	CASSEQGLETQYF
many	TRBV19	TRBD1	TRBJ1-3	TGTGCCAGTCCACAGGGGTCAGGAAACACCATATATTTT	CASPQGSGNTIYF
-	TRBV7-2	-	TRBJ2-5	TGTGCCAGCAGAGCAGGGGTCATGGAGACCCAGTACTTC	CASRAGVMETQYF
-	TRBV18	TRBD2	TRBJ2-5	TGTGCCAGCTCACCCCCGACTAGCGAAGAGACCCAGTACTTC	CASSPPTSEETQYF
once	TRBV6-5	TRBD1	TRBJ1-2	TGTGCCAGCAGACCCACAGGGGCAGGCTACACCTTC	CASRPTGAGYTF
-	TRBV5-1	-	TRBJ1-6	TGCGCCAGCAAACCCTTAAGCGAGAATTCACCCCTCCACTTT	CASKPLSENSPLHF
-	TRBV19	TRBD1	TRBJ2-7	TGTGCCAGTAGCCAATCGACAGGGAGCCCGATAGGAGAGCAGTACTTC	CASSQSTGSPIGEQYF
-	TRBV6-2/TRBV6-3	-	TRBJ1-6	TGTGCCAGCAGTTATGAAGTTGGGACAAGTATTTCACCCCTCCACTTT	CASSYEVGTSISPLHF
-	TRBV6-1	-	TRBJ2-7	TGTGCCAGCAGTGAAGCGCACGGGCACTCCTACGAGCAGTACTTC	CASSEAHGHSYEQYF